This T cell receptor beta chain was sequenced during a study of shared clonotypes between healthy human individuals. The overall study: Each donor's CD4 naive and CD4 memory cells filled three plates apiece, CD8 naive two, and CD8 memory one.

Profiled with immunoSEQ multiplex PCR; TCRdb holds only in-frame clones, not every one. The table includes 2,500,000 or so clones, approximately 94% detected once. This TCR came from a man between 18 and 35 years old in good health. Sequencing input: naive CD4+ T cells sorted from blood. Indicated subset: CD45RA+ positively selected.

CDR3: CASSLVSAASTDTQYF. The CDR3 coding sequence is TGTGCCAGCAGCTTAGTGTCGGCGGCGAGCACAGATACGCAGTATTTT. V gene TRBV7-2 combines with J gene TRBJ2-3; D not certain. Germline V gives CDR1 SGHTA, CDR2 FQGNSA. Trimming left V 1 base short and J 0 bases short, with 11 bases between. The CDR3 sequence is 16 residues long.